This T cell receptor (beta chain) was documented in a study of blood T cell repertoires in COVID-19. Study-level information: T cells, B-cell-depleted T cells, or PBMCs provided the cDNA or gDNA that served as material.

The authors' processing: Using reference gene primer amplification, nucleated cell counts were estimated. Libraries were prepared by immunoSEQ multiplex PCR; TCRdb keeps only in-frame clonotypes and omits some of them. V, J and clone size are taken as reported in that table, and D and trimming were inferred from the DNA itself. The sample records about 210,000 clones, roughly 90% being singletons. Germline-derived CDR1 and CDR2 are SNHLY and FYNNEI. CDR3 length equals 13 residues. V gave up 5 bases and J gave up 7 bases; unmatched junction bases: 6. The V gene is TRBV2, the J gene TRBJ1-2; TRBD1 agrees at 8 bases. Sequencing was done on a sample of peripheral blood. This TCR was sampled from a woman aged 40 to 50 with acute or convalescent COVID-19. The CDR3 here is CASSQTGDAGYTF. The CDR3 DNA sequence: TGTGCCAGCAGTCAGACAGGGGACGCTGGCTACACCTTC.